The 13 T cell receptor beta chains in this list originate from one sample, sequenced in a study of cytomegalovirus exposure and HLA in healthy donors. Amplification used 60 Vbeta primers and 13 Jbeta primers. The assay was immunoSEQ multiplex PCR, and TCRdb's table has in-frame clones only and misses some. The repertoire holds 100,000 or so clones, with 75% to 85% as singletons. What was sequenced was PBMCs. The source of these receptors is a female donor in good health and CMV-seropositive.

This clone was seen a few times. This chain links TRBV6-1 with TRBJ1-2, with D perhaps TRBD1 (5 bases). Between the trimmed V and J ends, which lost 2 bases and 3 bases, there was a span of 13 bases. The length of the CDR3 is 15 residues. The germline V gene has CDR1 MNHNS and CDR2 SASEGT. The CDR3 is CASSESSWGDYGYTF. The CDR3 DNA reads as TGTGCCAGCAGTGAATCCTCTTGGGGGGACTATGGCTACACCTTC.

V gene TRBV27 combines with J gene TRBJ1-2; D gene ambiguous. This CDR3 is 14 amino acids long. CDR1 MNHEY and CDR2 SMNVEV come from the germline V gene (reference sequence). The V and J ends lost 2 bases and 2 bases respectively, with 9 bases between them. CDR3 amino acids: CASSLRGGNYGYTF. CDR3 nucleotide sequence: TGTGCCAGCAGTTTACGGGGAGGGAACTATGGCTACACCTTC.

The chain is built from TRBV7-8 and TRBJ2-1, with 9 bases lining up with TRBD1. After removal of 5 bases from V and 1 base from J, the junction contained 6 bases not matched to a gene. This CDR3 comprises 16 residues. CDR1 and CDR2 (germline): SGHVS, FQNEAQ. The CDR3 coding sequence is TGTGCCAGCAGCCCGGGACAGGGTGGGTCCTACAATGAGCAGTTCTTC. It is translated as CASSPGQGGSYNEQFF.

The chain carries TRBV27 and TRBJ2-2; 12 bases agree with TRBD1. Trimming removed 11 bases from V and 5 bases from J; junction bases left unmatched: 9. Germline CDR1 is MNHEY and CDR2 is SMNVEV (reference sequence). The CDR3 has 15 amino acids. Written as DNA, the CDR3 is TGTGCCGCCCCTGGGGACAGGGGGCAAACCGGGGAGCTGTTTTTT. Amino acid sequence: CAAPGDRGQTGELFF.

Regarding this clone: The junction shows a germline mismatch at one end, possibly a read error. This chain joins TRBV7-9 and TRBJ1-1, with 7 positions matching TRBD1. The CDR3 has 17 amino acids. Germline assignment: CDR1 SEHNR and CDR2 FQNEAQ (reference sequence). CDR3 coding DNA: TGTTCCAGCAGCTTAGGGGAAGGGGGCGCGGGGAACACTGAAGCTTTCTTT. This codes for CSSSLGEGGAGNTEAFF.

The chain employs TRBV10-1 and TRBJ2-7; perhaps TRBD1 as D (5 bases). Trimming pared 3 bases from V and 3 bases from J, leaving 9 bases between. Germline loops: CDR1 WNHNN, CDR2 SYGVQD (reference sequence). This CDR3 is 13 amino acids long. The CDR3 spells CASSDRGGYEQYF. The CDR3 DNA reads TGCGCCAGCAGTGATAGGGGCGGCTACGAGCAGTACTTC.

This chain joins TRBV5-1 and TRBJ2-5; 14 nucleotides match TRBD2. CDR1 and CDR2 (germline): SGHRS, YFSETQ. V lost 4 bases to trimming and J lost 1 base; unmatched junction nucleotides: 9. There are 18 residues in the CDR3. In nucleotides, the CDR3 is TGCGCCAGCAGCGGGACCCCCGGGACTAGCGGGAGCCAAGAGACCCAGTACTTC. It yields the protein CASSGTPGTSGSQETQYF.

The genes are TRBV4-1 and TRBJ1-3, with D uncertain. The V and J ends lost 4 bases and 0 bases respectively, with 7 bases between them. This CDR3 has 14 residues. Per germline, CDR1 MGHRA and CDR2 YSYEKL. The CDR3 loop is CASSPPFSGNTIYF. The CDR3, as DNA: TGCGCCAGCAGCCCCCCCTTCTCTGGAAACACCATATATTTT.

The CDR3 protein is CASSQDLVPQGGNIQYF. CDR3 in DNA: TGCGCCAGCAGCCAAGATCTAGTCCCCCAGGGCGGAAACATTCAGTACTTC. The rearrangement joins TRBV4-1 to TRBJ2-4, with a weak D call TRBD1 (5 bases). This CDR3 has 17 amino acids. Germline values: CDR1 MGHRA, CDR2 YSYEKL. Trimming took 0 bases from V and 6 from J, leaving 18 bases between them.

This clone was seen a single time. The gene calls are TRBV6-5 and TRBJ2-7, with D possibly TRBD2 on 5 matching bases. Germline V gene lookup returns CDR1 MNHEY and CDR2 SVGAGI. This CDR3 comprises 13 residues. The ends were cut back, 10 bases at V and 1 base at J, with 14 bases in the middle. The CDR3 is CATKTSGSYEQYF. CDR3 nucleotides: TGTGCCACTAAAACCTCGGGGTCCTACGAGCAGTACTTC.

The CDR3 bases are TGTGCCAGCAGTGACACAGGGGGCGATGAAAAACTGTTTTTT. Encoded protein: CASSDTGGDEKLFF. The chain recombines TRBV6-1 with TRBJ1-4, with 9 bases identical to TRBD1. Germline CDR1 MNHNS, CDR2 SASEGT. J lost 6 bases, V lost 3 bases, and 2 bases had no gene match. This CDR3 is built from 14 residues.

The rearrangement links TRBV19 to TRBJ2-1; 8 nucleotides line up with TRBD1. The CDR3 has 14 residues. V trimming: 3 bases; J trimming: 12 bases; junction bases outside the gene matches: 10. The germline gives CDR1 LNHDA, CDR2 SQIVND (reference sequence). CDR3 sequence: CASSMSAGGLGQFF. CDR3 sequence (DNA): TGTGCCAGTAGTATGTCGGCAGGGGGCCTGGGGCAGTTCTTC.

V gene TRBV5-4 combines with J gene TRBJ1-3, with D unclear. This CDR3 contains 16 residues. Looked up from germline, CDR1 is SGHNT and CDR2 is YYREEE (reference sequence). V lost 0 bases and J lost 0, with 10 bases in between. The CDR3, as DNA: TGTGCCAGCAGCTTGGGCGGAACAATCTCTGGAAACACCATATATTTT. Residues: CASSLGGTISGNTIYF.